The 16 T cell receptor beta chains below were found in one sample sequenced in a study of CD8 T cells in acute hepatitis C reinfection. The time point was: naive CD8 control sorted from an acute-time-point sample. The data were produced by immunoSEQ multiplex PCR, yet TCRdb's version contains in-frame clones alone and is incomplete. The sample lists some 38,000 clones, approximately 90% occurring once. Specimen: naive CD8+ T cells from PBMCs. Every receptor here comes from a man aged 30-40 years with chronic hepatitis C.

The rearrangement joins TRBV20-1 to TRBJ2-7; no firm D call. This CDR3 comprises 11 residues. Per the germline V gene, CDR1 is DFQATT and CDR2 is SNEGSKA (reference sequence). V lost 2 bases, J lost 5 bases, and 7 bases lay in between. CDR3 DNA sequence: TGCAGTGCTAGAAGGGAACACGAGCAGTACTTC. Translating gives CSARREHEQYF.

The chain has TRBV19 and TRBJ2-1; a weak D match, TRBD2 (5 bases). CDR1 and CDR2 (germline): LNHDA, SQIVND (reference sequence). The CDR3 consists of 13 residues. Between the trimmed V and J ends, which lost 4 bases and 3 bases, there was a span of 7 bases. The CDR3 DNA reads as TGTGCCAGTAGTACCGACTACTACAATGAGCAGTTCTTC. Its translation is CASSTDYYNEQFF. Combining the CDR3 with reference TRBV19 and TRBJ2-1 gives the whole variable domain DGGITQSPKYLFRKEGQNVTLSCEQNLNHDAMYWYRQDPGQGLRLIYYSQIVNDFQKGDIAEGYSVSREKKESFPLTVTSAQKNPTAFYLCASSTDYYNEQFFGPGTRLTVL.

The gene calls are TRBV27 and TRBJ2-7; tentatively, D is TRBD1 (6 bases). The V gene's germline CDR1 is MNHEY and CDR2 SMNVEV (reference sequence). The V and J ends lost 3 bases and 2 bases respectively, with 8 bases between them. This CDR3 contains 13 residues. The CDR3 DNA follows: TGTGCCAGCAGTTTTGCAGGGGCCTACGAGCAGTACTTC. Its translation: CASSFAGAYEQYF.

The CDR3 bases are TGTGCCAGCAGTGGGGGGACAGGGGATGAAAAACTGTTTTTT. Residues: CASSGGTGDEKLFF. This rearrangement joins TRBV2 to TRBJ1-4; 10 bases match TRBD1. CDR1 and CDR2 from the germline V gene are SNHLY and FYNNEI. The V and J ends lost 4 bases and 6 bases, in that order; junction bases with no gene match: 2. The CDR3 contains 14 residues.

The chain couples TRBV7-9 to TRBJ2-2; D might be TRBD2 (6 bases). The CDR3 consists of 17 residues. The V end was cut by 4 bases, the J end by 1 base, with 16 bases between. CDR1 is SEHNR and CDR2 is FQNEAQ in the germline V gene (reference sequence). The CDR3 here is CASSSGRRGKNTGELFF. The CDR3 nucleotides read TGTGCCAGCAGCTCCGGGCGGCGGGGTAAGAACACCGGGGAGCTGTTTTTT.

The chain is built from TRBV11-2 and TRBJ2-7; D is possibly TRBD2 (5 bases). CDR3 size: 13 residues. Germline CDR1 is SGHAT and CDR2 is FQNNGV. Trimming removed 8 bases at V and 5 bases at J, with 16 bases between. CDR3 in amino acids: CASLSLGGDEQYF. CDR3 coding DNA: TGTGCCAGCCTTAGTCTAGGAGGAGACGAGCAGTACTTC.

This chain connects TRBV7-9 to TRBJ2-7, with 7 bases aligning to TRBD1. V was pared by 6 bases and J by 2 bases, with 7 bases of the junction left unmatched. The CDR3 is 14 residues long. CDR1 is SEHNR, CDR2 FQNEAQ, per germline (reference sequence). The CDR3 is CASSTGDSTYEQYF. The CDR3 DNA reads as TGTGCCAGCAGTACAGGGGATTCTACCTACGAGCAGTACTTC. The whole variable domain, filled in from reference TRBV7-9 and TRBJ2-7, reads DTGVSQNPRHKITKRGQNVTFRCDPISEHNRLYWYRQTLGQGPEFLTYFQNEAQLEKSRLLSDRFSAERPKGSFSTLEIQRTEQGDSAMYLCASSTGDSTYEQYFGPGTRLTVT.

The chain employs TRBV4-1 and TRBJ1-1; 8 bases fit TRBD1. The trim removed 3 bases at V and 4 bases at J, leaving 1 base unmatched. CDR1 and CDR2 from the germline V gene are MGHRA and YSYEKL. There are 13 residues in the CDR3. This chain's CDR3 is CASSQTGATEAFF. In DNA form, the CDR3 reads TGCGCCAGCAGCCAGACAGGGGCCACTGAAGCTTTCTTT.

The chain joins TRBV21-1 to TRBJ1-2. TRBV21-1 is deemed a pseudogene. The CDR3 covers 10 residues. CDR3 nucleotide sequence: TGTGCCAGCCACGTTTTTGGCTACACCTTC. The encoded protein is CASHVFGYTF.

The rearrangement links TRBV4-1 to TRBJ2-5; 8 bases are a match to TRBD2. Germline values: CDR1 MGHRA, CDR2 YSYEKL. V trimming: 3 bases; J trimming: 0 bases; junction bases outside the gene matches: 21. This CDR3 spans 21 amino acids. The CDR3, as DNA: TGCGCCAGCAGCCACCCGGGGGAGAGAGGGATAGCGGGGTCGTACCAAGAGACCCAGTACTTC. Its translation: CASSHPGERGIAGSYQETQYF.

The J gene is TRBJ2-1, the V gene TRBV19; D may be TRBD2 (6 bases). The germline CDR1 and CDR2 sequences are LNHDA and SQIVND (reference sequence). The CDR3 has 15 residues. V dropped 7 bases and J dropped 0 bases, with 13 bases sitting between them. CDR3 nucleotide sequence: TGTGCCAGTAAAATAGCGGAAAGCTCCTACAATGAGCAGTTCTTC. This encodes CASKIAESSYNEQFF.

This chain joins TRBV4-1 and TRBJ2-1; no firm D call. The CDR3 spans 13 residues. Germline V CDR1 and CDR2: MGHRA, YSYEKL. The V and J ends lost 0 bases and 10 bases respectively, with 10 bases between them. The CDR3 DNA follows: TGCGCCAGCAGCCAAGATCCTTCCGCCGAGCAGTTCTTC. This sequence encodes CASSQDPSAEQFF.

This chain uses TRBV6-5 with TRBJ2-7; D may be TRBD2 (6 bases). The V and J ends lost 4 bases and 3 bases respectively, with 13 bases between them. CDR1 MNHEY and CDR2 SVGAGI come from the germline V gene. The CDR3 is 14 residues long. CDR3 sequence reads: CASSSARDFYEQYF. The CDR3 coding sequence is TGTGCCAGCAGTTCCGCCCGGGACTTCTACGAGCAGTACTTC.

This clone appeared once. The CDR3 protein is CASSYSKGDGNTEAFF. In DNA, the CDR3 is TGTGCCAGCAGTTACTCGAAGGGGGACGGGAACACTGAAGCTTTCTTT. The chain combines TRBV6-5 with TRBJ1-1; possibly TRBD1 for D (6 bases). Germline assignment: CDR1 MNHEY and CDR2 SVGAGI. The ends were cut back, 0 bases at V and 1 base at J, with 12 bases in the middle. The CDR3 has 16 residues.

The chain links TRBV5-3 to TRBJ2-5; tentative D call: TRBD1 (6 bases). TRBV5-3 belongs to the ORF category, with a function that is uncertain. The V end was cut by 1 base, the J end by 1 base, with 14 bases between. The CDR3 consists of 16 residues. The CDR3 DNA sequence: TGTGCCAGAAGCTTGTGGACAGAGGCTCTCCAAGAGACCCAGTACTTC. It codes for CARSLWTEALQETQYF.

The chain joins TRBV5-8 to TRBJ2-2, with a possible D match to TRBD1 (5 bases). The length of the CDR3 is 14 residues. The V and J ends lost 8 bases and 2 bases respectively, with 13 bases between them. Germline V lookup: CDR1 SGHTS, CDR2 YDEGEE. CDR3 bases: TGTGCCAGATTACACAGGAAAAACACCGGGGAGCTGTTTTTT. Translated: CARLHRKNTGELFF.